The source of this T cell receptor (beta chain) is a study of type 1 and type 2 diabetes patients. About the research overall: Across the study, 18,976,912 paired-end reads were produced.

Amplification started from genomic DNA. Multiplex PCR with 30 forward and 13 reverse primers amplified the TCR beta CDR3. One entry per CDR3 protein, called by TCRdb with MiXCR from the multiplex PCR reads. The repertoire holds 270,000 or so distinct CDR3 sequences, with 40% to 50% as singletons. This clonotype was picked up a small number of times. The CDR3 contains 14 residues. Germline CDR1 LNHDA, CDR2 SQIVND (reference sequence). The V and J ends lost 1 base and 5 bases respectively, with 11 bases between them. This TCR was recovered from a man between 18 and 35 years old with type 2 diabetes. The source material was peripheral blood mononuclear cells (PBMCs). The chain employs TRBV19 and TRBJ2-5, with D tentatively TRBD1 (6 bases). CDR3 protein: CASSIVQGLETQYF. The CDR3 region has the DNA TGTGCCAGTAGTATAGTGCAGGGGCTGGAGACCCAGTACTTC.